This passage covers 29 T cell receptor beta chains from one sample sequenced in a study of cytomegalovirus exposure and HLA in healthy donors. A multiplex PCR was run with 60 Vbeta primers and 13 Jbeta primers. Here immunoSEQ multiplex PCR was the method, and the copy in TCRdb shows in-frame clones only, minus some. The sample comprises 90,000 to 100,000 clones, around 76% of which are singletons, and roughly 7.7% rests with the top ten. The sequenced sample consisted of PBMCs. The receptors were sampled from a man aged 35 to 55 in good health and CMV-seropositive.

The rearrangement uses TRBV21-1 and TRBJ2-7; whether TRBD1, the table's D call, matches the DNA was not checked. TRBV21-1 is classified as a pseudogene. The length of the CDR3 is 15 residues. The CDR3 sequence is CASSKVRTGPLEQYF. Here the CDR3 DNA reads TGTGCCAGCAGCAAGGTCCGGACAGGGCCCCTCGAGCAGTACTTC.

V usage is TRBV7-9 and J usage is TRBJ2-4; 7 bases fit TRBD2. The length of the CDR3 is 13 residues. The V segment lost 5 bases and the J segment 9 bases; nucleotides outside the gene matches: 7. The germline gives CDR1 SEHNR, CDR2 FQNEAQ (reference sequence). This chain's CDR3 is CASSPGPGGIQYF. The CDR3, as DNA: TGTGCCAGCAGCCCGGGGCCGGGGGGCATTCAGTACTTC.

The V gene is TRBV6-1, the J gene TRBJ2-5; D possibly corresponds to TRBD1 (6 bases). The CDR3 covers 13 residues. V lost 8 bases, J lost 5 bases, and 15 bases lay in between. Per germline, CDR1 MNHNS and CDR2 SASEGT. The DNA of the CDR3 is TGTGCCAGCCAGAGGGGGTGGGGGGAGACCCAGTACTTC. Translating it yields CASQRGWGETQYF.

This chain connects TRBV7-2 to TRBJ2-7; D is possibly TRBD1 (6 bases). This CDR3 contains 15 residues. The germline V and J ends were trimmed by 5 bases and 0 bases, with 14 bases remaining between them. The germline gives CDR1 SGHTA, CDR2 FQGNSA. CDR3 bases: TGTGCCAGCAGCGCTCGGGGACATAACTCCTACGAGCAGTACTTC. This translates into CASSARGHNSYEQYF. Full variable domain (outside the CDR3, taken from reference TRBV7-2 and TRBJ2-7): GAGVSQSPSNKVTEKGKDVELRCDPISGHTALYWYRQSLGQGLEFLIYFQGNSAPDKSGLPSDRFSAERTGGSVSTLTIQRTQQEDSAVYLCASSARGHNSYEQYFGPGTRLTVT.

The CDR3 region has the DNA TGTGCCAGCAGCGTCCAGGGACAGAGGAATGAGCAGTTCTTC. Its protein is CASSVQGQRNEQFF. The chain is built from TRBV9 and TRBJ2-1, with TRBD1 identical over 7 bases. J gave up 7 bases and V 2 bases, and 6 bases lay outside the gene matches. The CDR3 consists of 14 residues. CDR1 is SGDLS, CDR2 YYNGEE, per germline.

This chain joins TRBV6-6 and TRBJ1-4, with TRBD1 matching over 8 bases. The CDR3 spans 15 residues. V shed 0 bases, J shed 4 bases, and the junction held 1 base outside the gene matches. Germline values: CDR1 MNHNY, CDR2 SVGAGI (reference sequence). The CDR3 nucleotides read TGTGCCAGCAGTTACTCAGGACAGGGTAATGAAAAACTGTTTTTT. This gives the protein CASSYSGQGNEKLFF.

This chain joins TRBV5-1 and TRBJ1-4, with D maybe TRBD1 (5 bases). The CDR3 is 16 residues long. The germline V gene has CDR1 SGHRS and CDR2 YFSETQ. V lost 0 bases, J lost 8 bases, and 17 bases lay in between. CDR3 region: CASSLGATQGREKLFF. DNA for the CDR3: TGCGCCAGCAGCTTGGGAGCGACGCAGGGTCGGGAAAAACTGTTTTTT.

V is TRBV5-1 and J is TRBJ1-2; tentatively, D is TRBD1 (6 bases). CDR3 length equals 13 residues. The germline CDR1 and CDR2 sequences are SGHRS and YFSETQ. The ends were cut back, 2 bases at V and 9 bases at J, with 14 bases in the middle. This chain's CDR3 is CASSLIQGNSYTF. The CDR3 DNA reads TGCGCCAGCAGCTTAATACAGGGTAACAGCTACACCTTC.

The sample holds a few counts of this clone. The rearrangement uses TRBV6-5 and TRBJ1-1, with 7 bases aligning to TRBD1. V gave up 7 bases and J gave up 11 bases; unmatched junction bases: 13. Looked up from germline, CDR1 is MNHEY and CDR2 is SVGAGI. The CDR3 runs 13 residues. As DNA, the CDR3 is TGTGCCAGCAATCCGGGACAGACTACGTCTGCTTTCTTT. This translates into CASNPGQTTSAFF.

The chain is built from TRBV6-4 and TRBJ1-1, with D unclear. The CDR3 is 14 amino acids. Trimming shortened V by 7 bases and J by 1 base, and 13 bases separated the two germline ends. Looked up from germline, CDR1 is MRHNA and CDR2 is SNTAGT. In nucleotides, the CDR3 is TGTGCCAGCACTAATTTCCCGGGGAACACTGAAGCTTTCTTT. Amino acids: CASTNFPGNTEAFF.

The V call is TRBV5-8, the J call TRBJ2-5; tentative D call: TRBD1 (6 bases). The end of the DNA is better explained by TRBJ2-7, so the J call may be wrong. This CDR3 comprises 12 residues. Looked up from germline, CDR1 is SGHTS and CDR2 is YDEGEE. The CDR3: CASSRTEYEQYF. The CDR3 bases are TGTGCCAGCAGCCGGACAGAGTACGAGCAGTACTTC.

This chain connects TRBV11-1 to TRBJ1-1; D remains ambiguous. The germline V and J ends were trimmed by 6 bases and 6 bases, with 11 bases remaining between them. Germline assignment: CDR1 SGHAT and CDR2 FQDESV (reference sequence). The CDR3 has 12 residues. CDR3 region: CASSQRASEAFF. For the CDR3, the DNA is TGTGCCAGCAGTCAGAGGGCGTCTGAAGCTTTCTTT.

This chain joins TRBV2 and TRBJ2-2, with D possibly TRBD1 on 6 matching bases. The CDR3 runs to 15 residues. Trimming removed 4 bases at V and 6 bases at J, with 15 bases between. Germline-derived CDR1 and CDR2 are SNHLY and FYNNEI. In nucleotides, the CDR3 is TGTGCCAGCAGTGTCGCCGGGACAAGGGCCGGGGAGCTGTTTTTT. It is translated as CASSVAGTRAGELFF.

The sample holds one count of this clone. The chain carries TRBV7-6 and TRBJ2-3; D is possibly TRBD1 (5 bases). The V end lost 5 bases, the J end lost 4 bases, and 16 bases lay between the germline ends. Germline V lookup: CDR1 SGHVS, CDR2 FNYEAQ. The CDR3 is 15 amino acids. The CDR3 sequence: CASSTGHQKADTQYF. DNA for the CDR3: TGTGCCAGCAGCACAGGACATCAGAAGGCAGATACGCAGTATTTT.

This clone was counted a few times. The chain combines TRBV5-8 with TRBJ1-3; 7 nucleotides agree with TRBD1. The CDR3 is 19 residues long. Trimming cost V 4 bases and J 0 bases; bases outside gene matches: 16. Germline V gene sequence: CDR1 SGHTS, CDR2 YDEGEE. The CDR3: CASSGPRQGFFASGNTIYF. The CDR3 DNA sequence: TGTGCCAGCAGCGGGCCGAGACAGGGTTTTTTCGCCTCTGGAAACACCATATATTTT. Variable domain in full (rest from reference TRBV5-8 and TRBJ1-3): EAGVTQSPTHLIKTRGQQATLRCSPISGHTSVYWYQQALGLGLQFLLWYDEGEERNRGNFPPRFSGRQFPNYSSELNVNALELEDSALYLCASSGPRQGFFASGNTIYFGEGSWLTVV.

The chain combines TRBV5-4 with TRBJ2-2, with a tentative D call TRBD2 (7 bases). The CDR3 is 16 residues long. The V gene lost 4 bases and the J gene lost 5 bases, with 18 bases spanning the gap. Germline V gives CDR1 SGHNT, CDR2 YYREEE (reference sequence). The CDR3 sequence: CASSPGGGRGTGELFF. The CDR3 nucleotides are TGTGCCAGCAGCCCTGGGGGCGGGAGAGGAACCGGGGAGCTGTTTTTT. Looking up the rest from reference TRBV5-4 and TRBJ2-2 gives the full variable domain: ETGVTQSPTHLIKTRGQQVTLRCSSQSGHNTVSWYQQALGQGPQFIFQYYREEENGRGNFPPRFSGLQFPNYSSELNVNALELDDSALYLCASSPGGGRGTGELFFGEGSRLTVL.

A single count supports this clone. V usage is TRBV6-6 and J usage is TRBJ1-2; D is possibly TRBD1 (5 bases). CDR3 length: 16 amino acids. Trimming took off 0 bases at V and 8 bases at J, with 19 bases between the two ends. From germline, CDR1 is MNHNY and CDR2 SVGAGI (reference sequence). DNA of the CDR3: TGTGCCAGCAGTTACTCCATTCCCGGGGGAGGAGGCGGCTACACCTTC. Its translation is CASSYSIPGGGGGYTF.

The chain joins TRBV7-9 to TRBJ1-1; TRBD1 matches at 9 bases. This CDR3 spans 17 amino acids. Germline CDR1 reads SEHNR; CDR2 reads FQNEAQ (reference sequence). After removal of 1 base from V and 0 bases from J, the junction contained 6 bases not matched to a gene. CDR3 in DNA: TGTGCCAGCAGCTTAGACAGGGGGCGCAGGGTGAACACTGAAGCTTTCTTT. Translating gives CASSLDRGRRVNTEAFF.

V gene TRBV28 combines with J gene TRBJ2-7; TRBD1 might be the D (6 bases). In germline, CDR1 is MDHEN, CDR2 SYDVKM. This CDR3 comprises 15 residues. Trimming took off 2 bases at V and 0 bases at J, with 11 bases between the two ends. Written as DNA, the CDR3 is TGTGCCAGCAGTTTAACAGGGATGACCTCCTACGAGCAGTACTTC. Its translation is CASSLTGMTSYEQYF. Using reference TRBV28 and TRBJ2-7 for the parts outside the CDR3, the full variable domain is DVKVTQSSRYLVKRTGEKVFLECVQDMDHENMFWYRQDPGLGLRLIYFSYDVKMKEKGDIPEGYSVSREKKERFSLILESASTNQTSMYLCASSLTGMTSYEQYFGPGTRLTVT.

This clone has a handful of counts. The rearrangement uses TRBV6-5 and TRBJ1-1; 8 bases line up with TRBD1. This CDR3 is built from 13 residues. Germline trimming cut 5 bases from V and 5 bases from J; bases unmatched to any gene: 4. In germline, CDR1 is MNHEY, CDR2 SVGAGI. This CDR3 is CASSDRGVTEAFF. CDR3 DNA: TGTGCCAGCAGTGACAGGGGTGTTACTGAAGCTTTCTTT.

This chain links TRBV11-3 with TRBJ2-2; D is possibly TRBD2 (6 bases). CDR3 length equals 15 residues. V lost 1 base to trimming and J lost 4 bases, with 10 bases between them. Germline CDR1 is SGHNT and CDR2 is YENEEA. The CDR3 DNA reads TGTGCCAGCAGCTTAGGCGGGGAAATCACCGGGGAGCTGTTTTTT. The encoded protein is CASSLGGEITGELFF. The whole variable domain, filled in from reference TRBV11-3 and TRBJ2-2, reads EAGVVQSPRYKIIEKKQPVAFWCNPISGHNTLYWYLQNLGQGPELLIRYENEEAVDDSQLPKDRFSAERLKGVDSTLKIQPAELGDSAVYLCASSLGGEITGELFFGEGSRLTVL.

The CDR3: CASSLGEVNEKLFF. The CDR3 DNA sequence: TGTGCCAGCAGCTTGGGAGAGGTCAATGAAAAACTGTTTTTT. The chain has TRBV5-6 and TRBJ1-4; D is uncertain. The ends were cut back, 0 bases at V and 5 bases at J, with 8 bases in the middle. Germline-derived CDR1 and CDR2 are SGHDT and YYEEEE. The CDR3 runs 14 residues.

The sample holds a few counts of this clone. The CDR3 nucleotides read TGTGCCAGCAGCTTGCCAGACAGGGTTGAAGCTTTCTTT. This codes for CASSLPDRVEAFF. The chain has TRBV5-6 and TRBJ1-1, with 7 nucleotides matching TRBD1. J lost 7 bases, V lost 1 base, and 4 bases had no gene match. Germline V gene sequence: CDR1 SGHDT, CDR2 YYEEEE. The CDR3 loop spans 13 amino acids.

J is TRBJ2-7 and V is TRBV5-6; 8 positions agree with TRBD2. This CDR3 comprises 16 residues. Germline CDR1 and CDR2: SGHDT and YYEEEE. J was trimmed by 7 bases and V by 4 bases; bases with no gene match: 16. CDR3 in DNA: TGTGCCAGCAGCCTCCAACCCGGGGGGGACGGCTCGGAGCAGTACTTC. This codes for CASSLQPGGDGSEQYF. The whole variable domain, filled in from reference TRBV5-6 and TRBJ2-7, reads DAGVTQSPTHLIKTRGQQVTLRCSPKSGHDTVSWYQQALGQGPQFIFQYYEEEERQRGNFPDRFSGHQFPNYSSELNVNALLLGDSALYLCASSLQPGGDGSEQYFGPGTRLTVT.

V and J are TRBV9 and TRBJ1-2; D gene unclear. The CDR3 covers 15 residues. V lost 0 bases and J 4 bases, leaving 13 bases between the germline ends. Germline V gene data show CDR1 as SGDLS and CDR2 as YYNGEE. CDR3 DNA sequence: TGTGCCAGCAGCGTAGGAGGGCAGGAAGTCTATGGCTACACCTTC. Translating it yields CASSVGGQEVYGYTF.

The chain recombines TRBV6-4 with TRBJ2-3; 8 bases are shared with TRBD2. The CDR3 has 15 residues. The V and J ends lost 0 bases and 1 base, in that order; junction bases with no gene match: 0. Germline loops: CDR1 MRHNA, CDR2 SNTAGT. CDR3 loop: CASSDSSGGTDTQYF. DNA of the CDR3: TGTGCCAGCAGTGACTCTAGCGGGGGCACAGATACGCAGTATTTT.

The chain couples TRBV5-1 to TRBJ2-5; 10 positions agree with TRBD1. V was pared by 4 bases and J by 5 bases, with 8 bases of the junction left unmatched. The CDR3 has 15 residues. Germline CDR1 is SGHRS and CDR2 is YFSETQ. The CDR3 reads CASSMQGQGFETQYF. The CDR3 nucleotides are TGCGCCAGCAGCATGCAGGGACAGGGGTTTGAGACCCAGTACTTC.

As concerns this clone: A junction boundary mismatches the germline segment, possibly from a read error. V and J are TRBV7-7 and TRBJ2-2; perhaps D is TRBD1 or TRBD2 (5 bases each). There are 15 residues in the CDR3. Germline lookup yields CDR1 SSHAT and CDR2 FNYEAQ (reference sequence). CDR3 DNA: TGTGCTAGCAGCTTAGCGCAGGGCGCCGGCGGGGAGCTGTTTTTT. Translating gives CASSLAQGAGGELFF.

The chain combines TRBV27 with TRBJ2-3; weak D call: TRBD2 (6 bases). CDR3 length: 14 amino acids. Germline CDR1 is MNHEY and CDR2 is SMNVEV (reference sequence). The V and J ends lost 4 bases and 2 bases respectively, with 10 bases between them. This CDR3 is CASSWGVATDTQYF. For the CDR3, the DNA is TGTGCCAGCAGTTGGGGGGTGGCCACAGATACGCAGTATTTT.